This entry features one TCR beta chain sequence. As yet, its antigen is unknown. The sample's treatment: some 19 received Ad26.COV2.S at low or high dose, single or two shots; roughly 5 received placebo; per-sample allocation not given. Sampling occurred on day 63 after the first vaccine or placebo injection. This sample was taken from a study of Ad26.COV2.S vaccination and SARS-CoV-2 variants. The study, taken as a whole, reports: Placebo recipients had lower spike-specific TCR breadth than vaccine recipients.

Sequencing was performed with immunoSEQ multiplex PCR; in TCRdb, only in-frame clones are kept and a portion is missing. The sample comprises about 480,000 clones, approximately 90% of which are singletons, and around 13% rests with the top ten. Trimming stripped 5 bases from V and 6 bases from J, with 17 bases between. This CDR3 spans 13 amino acids. CDR1 and CDR2 (germline): SQVTM, ANQGSEA. This clonotype was sampled from a person between 18 and 65 years old who received the Ad26.COV2.S COVID-19 vaccine or a placebo. The V call is TRBV29-1, the J call TRBJ2-7, with D unclear. Specimen: peripheral blood, collected in a trial of Ad26.COV2.S vaccine versus placebo. The CDR3 sequence: CSVRGGYLSEQYF. CDR3 nucleotide sequence: TGCAGCGTTCGAGGTGGCTACCTCTCCGAGCAGTACTTC.